Listed here are 15 T cell receptor beta chains from one sample, sequenced in a study of shared clonotypes between healthy human individuals. Libraries were prepared by immunoSEQ multiplex PCR; TCRdb keeps only in-frame clonotypes and omits some of them. This table holds roughly 1.5 million clones, nearly 99% found once. The specimen was naive CD4+ T cells sorted from blood. Specified subset: CD45RA+ positively selected. The origin of the receptors is a man between 25 and 39 years old in good health.

V is TRBV7-2 and J is TRBJ2-7, with 8 positions matching TRBD1. This CDR3 is built from 15 residues. V shed 2 bases and J 0 bases; nucleotides not matched to a gene: 3. The germline V gene encodes CDR1 SGHTA and CDR2 FQGNSA. CDR3 sequence (DNA): TGTGCCAGCAGCTTAATACAGGGGGGCTCCTACGAGCAGTACTTC. This sequence encodes CASSLIQGGSYEQYF.

J is TRBJ1-4 and V is TRBV30; perhaps TRBD1 as D (6 bases). The CDR3 totals 13 residues. The germline V and J ends were trimmed by 8 bases and 7 bases, with 17 bases remaining between them. The germline gives CDR1 GTSNPN, CDR2 SVGIG (reference sequence). CDR3 sequence: CARKWGAGEKLFF. The CDR3 DNA reads as TGTGCCCGTAAATGGGGGGCCGGTGAAAAACTGTTTTTT.

The chain is built from TRBV4-1 and TRBJ1-2, with 8 bases aligning to TRBD1. The CDR3 covers 13 residues. V trimming: 4 bases; J trimming: 10 bases; junction bases outside the gene matches: 8. Germline V gene data show CDR1 as MGHRA and CDR2 as YSYEKL. In nucleotides, the CDR3 is TGCGCCAGCAGCCCCATTGGGACAGGCGACTACACCTTC. This codes for CASSPIGTGDYTF.

V gene TRBV7-6 combines with J gene TRBJ2-7; unclear D gene. The CDR3 extends over 15 amino acids. Germline CDR1 and CDR2: SGHVS and FNYEAQ. Trimming shortened V by 5 bases and J by 7 bases, and 21 bases separated the two germline ends. DNA for the CDR3: TGTGCCAGCAGCGTAACGCTGGACCTTCCCGCGGAGCAGTACTTC. Its protein product is CASSVTLDLPAEQYF.

This chain's CDR3 is CASSWYRDQPQHF. The DNA of the CDR3 is TGTGCCAGCAGCTGGTACCGGGATCAGCCCCAGCATTTT. V usage is TRBV6-5 and J usage is TRBJ1-5; D is unresolved. Trimming removed 6 bases at V and 5 bases at J, with 11 bases between. Per germline, CDR1 MNHEY and CDR2 SVGAGI. This CDR3 is 13 amino acids long.

The genes are TRBV11-2 and TRBJ2-2; D remains ambiguous. Looked up from germline, CDR1 is SGHAT and CDR2 is FQNNGV. V gave up 4 bases and J gave up 6 bases, with 9 bases separating them. The CDR3 length is 13 residues. The CDR3 DNA is TGTGCCAGCAGCTGGGAACTGGCCGGGGAGCTGTTTTTT. Translation: CASSWELAGELFF.

This sequence joins TRBV5-1 and TRBJ2-1; 13 nucleotides align to TRBD2. Germline values: CDR1 SGHRS, CDR2 YFSETQ. The CDR3 sequence is 15 residues long. V shed 4 bases, J shed 9 bases, and the junction held 7 bases outside the gene matches. The CDR3, as DNA: TGCGCCAGCAGCACACTAGCGGGAGGGCCAAGTGAGCAGTTCTTC. It yields the protein CASSTLAGGPSEQFF.

The V and J genes are TRBV6-5 and TRBJ1-1; possible D gene TRBD1, 5 bases. CDR3 length: 14 residues. V gave up 7 bases and J gave up 11 bases, with 23 bases separating them. Germline CDR1 and CDR2: MNHEY and SVGAGI. The CDR3 sequence is CASTTMGMRGSAFF. CDR3 bases: TGTGCCAGCACCACGATGGGGATGAGGGGTTCGGCTTTCTTT.

As for this clone: The same CDR3 arises from other DNA sequences in this sample as well. The chain recombines TRBV6-5 with TRBJ2-1; D remains ambiguous. CDR1 and CDR2 (germline): MNHEY, SVGAGI. Trimming stripped 0 bases from V and 6 bases from J, with 12 bases between. This CDR3 region has 15 residues. Written as DNA, the CDR3 is TGTGCCAGCAGTTACTCGGGCCAGTTATCCAATGAGCAGTTCTTC. As protein: CASSYSGQLSNEQFF.

The gene calls are TRBV13 and TRBJ2-7, with a possible D match to TRBD1 (5 bases). Germline V gene data show CDR1 as PRHDT and CDR2 as FYEKMQ (reference sequence). V gave up 5 bases and J gave up 6 bases, with 11 bases separating them. CDR3 length: 12 residues. The CDR3, as DNA: TGTGCCAGCAGCACCTGGGGCGGCGAGCAGTACTTC. This gives the protein CASSTWGGEQYF.

This clone was observed a single time. The chain is built from TRBV28 and TRBJ1-2, with 8 nucleotides matching TRBD1. Trimming took 6 bases from V and 0 from J; bases not matched to a gene: 12. This CDR3 spans 17 amino acids. Germline CDR1 MDHEN, CDR2 SYDVKM. The chain's CDR3 is CASSYFGTGRANYGYTF. The CDR3 DNA reads TGTGCCAGCAGCTATTTTGGGACAGGAAGAGCTAACTATGGCTACACCTTC.

This chain uses TRBV7-2 with TRBJ2-7; TRBD1 aligns across 7 bases. The CDR3 has 15 amino acids. Germline assignment: CDR1 SGHTA and CDR2 FQGNSA. With 5 bases clipped from V and 2 bases from J, the junction kept 9 bases outside the gene matches. The CDR3 loop is CASSADRVRAYEQYF. In DNA, the CDR3 is TGTGCCAGCAGCGCAGACAGGGTCCGGGCCTACGAGCAGTACTTC. The full variable domain, with the rest looked up from reference TRBV7-2 and TRBJ2-7, is GAGVSQSPSNKVTEKGKDVELRCDPISGHTALYWYRQSLGQGLEFLIYFQGNSAPDKSGLPSDRFSAERTGGSVSTLTIQRTQQEDSAVYLCASSADRVRAYEQYFGPGTRLTVT.

DNA for the CDR3: TGTGCCAGCAGCCCCATGAGAGGAGGTGGACCAGATACGCAGTATTTT. This translates into CASSPMRGGGPDTQYF. The gene calls are TRBV28 and TRBJ2-3; D possibly corresponds to TRBD2 (5 bases). In germline, CDR1 is MDHEN, CDR2 SYDVKM. Trimming cost V 6 bases and J 4 bases, with 20 bases left between them. This CDR3 has 16 amino acids.

J is TRBJ1-3 and V is TRBV4-1; 11 bases are a match to TRBD1. The CDR3 runs 19 residues. The V gene end was trimmed by 4 bases and the J gene end by 1 base; junction bases not matched to a gene: 12. The V gene's germline CDR1 is MGHRA and CDR2 YSYEKL. The CDR3: CASSRDPGQGVLSGNTIYF. CDR3 bases: TGCGCCAGCAGCCGAGATCCGGGACAGGGGGTGCTGTCTGGAAACACCATATATTTT.

The rearrangement joins TRBV9 to TRBJ2-1, with D perhaps matching TRBD2 (6 bases). Germline V gives CDR1 SGDLS, CDR2 YYNGEE. There are 16 residues in the CDR3. V lost 7 bases and J lost 6, with 23 bases in between. The CDR3 DNA follows: TGTGCCAGCGCCCTCGGAGTAGCGGCGCCAATCAATGAGCAGTTCTTC. Translated, it gives CASALGVAAPINEQFF.